This passage covers 8 T cell receptor beta chains from one sample sequenced in a study of shared clonotypes between healthy human individuals. Profiled with immunoSEQ multiplex PCR; TCRdb holds only in-frame clones, not every one. Of around 700,000 clones listed, roughly 78% are singletons. Material for sequencing was memory CD4+ T cells sorted from blood. The subset denotes: CD45RA-negative fraction. All receptors derive from a woman younger than 45 in good health.

This clone occurred many times. The chain is built from TRBV25-1 and TRBJ2-7; D perhaps matches TRBD1 (8 bases). V shed 1 base and J shed 5 bases, with 18 bases lying between them. Germline V gene sequence: CDR1 MGHDK, CDR2 SYGVNS. The CDR3 covers 16 residues. CDR3 sequence: CASSELDTGGGDEQYF. The CDR3 DNA sequence: TGTGCCAGCAGTGAATTGGATACAGGGGGGGGAGACGAGCAGTACTTC.

V usage is TRBV7-6 and J usage is TRBJ2-1, with D tentatively TRBD1 (5 bases). Germline assignment: CDR1 SGHVS and CDR2 FNYEAQ. The ends were cut back, 6 bases at V and 4 bases at J, with 10 bases in the middle. The CDR3 contains 13 residues. The CDR3: CASRLDTYNEQFF. The CDR3 DNA reads as TGTGCCAGCAGACTGGACACGTACAATGAGCAGTTCTTC.

This clone was seen a few times. This CDR3 reads CATSTEGAGAGQPQHF. CDR3 in DNA: TGTGCCACCAGCACGGAAGGGGCCGGAGCAGGGCAGCCCCAGCATTTT. The chain carries TRBV15 and TRBJ1-5, with D possibly TRBD1 on 5 matching bases. Trimming removed 4 bases at V and 7 bases at J, with 20 bases between. The V gene's germline CDR1 is LNHNV and CDR2 YYDKDF (reference sequence). CDR3 length: 16 residues.

This clone was detected only a few times. The chain carries TRBV7-7 and TRBJ2-2; 9 positions agree with TRBD2. CDR1 SSHAT and CDR2 FNYEAQ come from the germline V gene (reference sequence). V lost 1 base, J lost 3 bases, and 3 bases stayed unmatched. The CDR3 is 16 residues long. CDR3 DNA: TGTGCCAGCAGCTTAGGGACTAGCGTGGACACCGGGGAGCTGTTTTTT. Encoded protein: CASSLGTSVDTGELFF. Filled out from reference TRBV7-7 and TRBJ2-2, the complete variable domain reads GAGVSQSPRYKVTKRGQDVTLRCDPISSHATLYWYQQALGQGPEFLTYFNYEAQPDKSGLPSDRFSAERPEGSISTLTIQRTEQRDSAMYRCASSLGTSVDTGELFFGEGSRLTVL.

Points on this clone: The same CDR3 arises from other DNA sequences in this sample as well. The chain carries TRBV11-2 and TRBJ1-2; TRBD1 might be the D (5 bases). The CDR3 spans 14 residues. Germline CDR1 SGHAT, CDR2 FQNNGV. Between the trimmed V and J ends, which lost 0 bases and 2 bases, there was a span of 7 bases. CDR3 sequence: CASSLDRANYGYTF. The CDR3 DNA reads as TGTGCCAGCAGCTTAGACAGGGCCAACTATGGCTACACCTTC.

The genes are TRBV7-9 and TRBJ2-7; 7 nucleotides align to TRBD2. CDR3 length equals 12 residues. J lost 13 bases, V lost 0 bases, and 6 bases had no gene match. Germline V lookup: CDR1 SEHNR, CDR2 FQNEAQ (reference sequence). The CDR3 nucleotides read TGTGCCAGCAGCTTAGCGCGGGGGACCCCCTACTTC. Its translation: CASSLARGTPYF.

This chain joins TRBV5-8 and TRBJ2-1; 13 nucleotides agree with TRBD2. The CDR3 consists of 16 residues. The J segment lost 7 bases and the V segment lost 2 bases, leaving 6 bases of the junction unmatched. Germline CDR1 SGHTS, CDR2 YDEGEE. The DNA of the CDR3 is TGTGCCAGCAGCTTCCGGACTAGCGGGAGCGGAAATGAGCAGTTCTTC. This translates into CASSFRTSGSGNEQFF.

The chain couples TRBV6-9 to TRBJ2-3, with 11 bases aligning to TRBD2. The CDR3 length is 14 residues. Germline V gene lookup returns CDR1 MNHGY and CDR2 SVAAGI. The ends lost 9 bases at V and 3 bases at J; junction bases unmatched: 5. Written as DNA, the CDR3 is TGTGCCAGGGGACTAGCGGTTGAGACAGATACGCAGTATTTT. Amino acid sequence: CARGLAVETDTQYF.